A selection of T cell receptor beta chains follows, all from one sample in a study of technical replicates of blood from a handful of donors. This table comes from immunoSEQ multiplex PCR, and its TCRdb copy is limited to in-frame clones, with some not included. Among roughly 14,000 clones, 80% to 85% were seen once, and the ten largest hold roughly 12%. What was sequenced was PBMCs. These receptors originate from a human donor in good health. Each CDR3 is given with its conserved first and last residue. A D gene is named only where the DNA matches it firmly. Clone size is shown for a subset of rows, as once, few, many or a class of expanded clone.

J gene	D gene	clone size	V gene	CDR3 protein	CDR3 DNA
TRBJ2-3	TRBD1	-	TRBV7-9	CASSLMGQVTDTQYF	TGTGCCAGCAGCTTAATGGGACAGGTGACAGATACGCAGTATTTT
TRBJ2-1	TRBD1	-	TRBV19	CASRQGSYNEQFF	TGTGCCAGTCGACAGGGGTCCTACAATGAGCAGTTCTTC
TRBJ2-5	-	-	TRBV10-3	CAIAGVQGETQYF	TGTGCCATCGCGGGTGTTCAAGGGGAGACCCAGTACTTC
TRBJ2-5	-	-	TRBV2	CASSEGSGWGVETQYF	TGTGCCAGCAGTGAAGGAAGCGGTTGGGGGGTGGAGACCCAGTACTTC
TRBJ2-7	-	-	TRBV10-1	CASSWDIGFEQYF	TGCGCCAGCAGTTGGGACATAGGCTTCGAGCAGTACTTC
TRBJ2-3	TRBD2	-	TRBV6-4	CASSDRGLDTDTQYF	TGTGCCAGCAGTGACAGGGGACTAGACACAGATACGCAGTATTTT
TRBJ2-7	TRBD1	-	TRBV18	CASSPNRGEQYF	TGTGCCAGCTCACCCAACAGGGGAGAGCAGTACTTC
TRBJ2-1	-	-	TRBV7-9	CASSLLGGEQFF	TGTGCCAGCAGCCTGTTGGGGGGTGAGCAGTTCTTC
TRBJ2-1	TRBD2	-	TRBV18	CASSPTGLAGGNEQFF	TGTGCCAGCTCACCTACGGGACTAGCGGGAGGCAATGAGCAGTTCTTC
TRBJ1-2	-	-	TRBV19	CASSIIPDRNYGYTF	TGTGCCAGTAGTATAATCCCGGACAGAAACTATGGCTACACCTTC
TRBJ2-3	TRBD1	-	TRBV7-9	CATTGALPDTQYF	TGTGCCACGACAGGGGCATTACCAGATACGCAGTATTTT
TRBJ1-1	TRBD1	-	TRBV10-3	CAISDWDRVNPGTLNTEAFF	TGTGCCATCAGTGATTGGGACAGGGTAAATCCAGGGACCCTGAACACTGAAGCTTTCTTT
TRBJ2-2	TRBD2	few	TRBV14	CASSQEKSSGRIGELFF	TGTGCCAGCAGCCAAGAAAAATCTAGCGGGAGAATCGGGGAGCTGTTTTTT
TRBJ2-1	-	-	TRBV4-1	CASSQDEGAYNEQFF	TGCGCCAGCAGCCAAGATGAGGGGGCCTACAATGAGCAGTTCTTC
TRBJ1-1	TRBD1	-	TRBV11-1	CASSFPRTGGGNTEAFF	TGTGCCAGCAGCTTCCCTCGGACAGGGGGTGGGAACACTGAAGCTTTCTTT
TRBJ1-2	-	few	TRBV2	CASRPGHWSNYGYTF	TGTGCCAGCAGACCGGGACATTGGTCGAACTATGGCTACACCTTC
TRBJ2-2	-	-	TRBV30	CAWSRVRTGELFF	TGTGCCTGGAGTCGGGTTCGCACCGGGGAGCTGTTTTTT
TRBJ2-7	TRBD1	-	TRBV7-9	CASSLVAGTGGDEQYF	TGTGCCAGCAGCTTAGTTGCCGGGACAGGGGGCGACGAGCAGTACTTC
TRBJ2-5	-	-	TRBV6-1	CASSENPLHQETQYF	TGTGCCAGCAGTGAAAATCCACTTCACCAAGAGACCCAGTACTTC
TRBJ2-7	-	-	TRBV23-1	CASSHHLVQTYEQYF	TGCGCCAGCAGTCACCATCTAGTCCAGACCTACGAGCAGTACTTC
TRBJ2-7	-	-	TRBV13	CASTESVNYEQYF	TGTGCCAGCACTGAATCGGTAAACTACGAGCAGTACTTC
TRBJ1-5	TRBD1	-	TRBV19	CASSIGGGQGNWQPQHF	TGTGCCAGTAGTATAGGGGGGGGACAGGGGAATTGGCAGCCCCAGCATTTT
TRBJ1-3	-	-	TRBV7-9	CASSLRQYSGNTIYF	TGTGCCAGCAGCTTGCGACAGTATTCTGGAAACACCATATATTTT
TRBJ2-2	TRBD2	-	TRBV29-1	CSPLAGGQSTGELFF	TGCAGCCCCCTAGCGGGAGGGCAGAGCACCGGGGAGCTGTTTTTT
TRBJ2-7	-	-	TRBV21-1	CASSKEDRAYEQYF	TGTGCCAGCAGCAAAGAGGACAGGGCCTACGAGCAGTACTTC
TRBJ1-1	-	-	TRBV7-6	CASSPTESAEAFF	TGTGCCAGCAGCCCGACAGAGTCGGCTGAAGCTTTCTTT
TRBJ2-7	-	-	TRBV9	CASSVGNQVAYEQYF	TGTGCCAGCAGCGTAGGCAATCAAGTAGCCTACGAGCAGTACTTC
TRBJ2-3	TRBD1	-	TRBV7-6	CASSLAPGGTGGVNTQYF	TGTGCCAGCAGCTTAGCCCCCGGTGGGACAGGGGGCGTCAATACGCAGTATTTT
TRBJ2-7	TRBD2	few	TRBV5-4	CASSRSGLVLGYEQYF	TGTGCCAGCAGCCGATCGGGACTAGTCTTAGGGTACGAGCAGTACTTC
TRBJ2-3	-	-	TRBV7-9	CASSLIGGSSTDTQYF	TGTGCCAGCAGCCTGATTGGGGGGAGCTCCACAGATACGCAGTATTTT
TRBJ1-4	TRBD1	-	TRBV7-6	CASSVPGQGDEKLFF	TGTGCCAGCAGCGTCCCGGGACAGGGTGATGAAAAACTGTTTTTT
TRBJ1-2	TRBD1	few	TRBV18	CASSPGTASPYGYTF	TGTGCCAGCTCACCGGGGACAGCTAGCCCGTATGGCTACACCTTC
TRBJ2-1	TRBD2	once	TRBV11-3	CASSLDQGGSSRYNEQFF	TGTGCCAGCAGCTTAGATCAGGGAGGGTCTAGCAGATACAATGAGCAGTTCTTC
TRBJ2-1	TRBD1	-	TRBV11-3	CASSLGTGDSDEQFF	TGTGCCAGCAGCTTAGGGACAGGGGATTCAGATGAGCAGTTCTTC
TRBJ2-7	TRBD1	-	TRBV5-1	CASSFTGGQGYF	TGCGCCAGCAGCTTTACAGGGGGACAGGGGTACTTC
TRBJ1-1	-	-	TRBV2	CASSERGRRNTEAFF	TGTGCCAGCAGTGAAAGGGGAAGGCGGAACACTGAAGCTTTCTTT
TRBJ2-2	-	-	TRBV6-1	CASTERENTGELFF	TGTGCCAGCACCGAGAGGGAGAACACCGGGGAGCTGTTTTTT
TRBJ1-1	-	once	TRBV19	CASSIGTGNTEAFF	TGTGCCAGTAGTATAGGTACCGGGAACACTGAAGCTTTCTTT
TRBJ2-7	TRBD1	-	TRBV6-1	CASSEAGTGGYEQYF	TGTGCCAGCAGTGAAGCCGGGACAGGGGGTTACGAGCAGTACTTC
TRBJ2-7	-	medium-sized	TRBV7-2	CASSQGGYEQYF	TGTGCCAGCAGCCAAGGGGGCTACGAGCAGTACTTC
TRBJ2-2	-	-	TRBV7-9	CASSLVPGGELFF	TGTGCCAGCAGCTTAGTACCGGGCGGGGAGCTGTTTTTT
TRBJ2-3	TRBD1	-	TRBV9	CASSAGTGRLDTQYF	TGTGCCAGCAGCGCCGGGACAGGGAGGTTGGATACGCAGTATTTT
TRBJ2-3	TRBD2	-	TRBV5-1	CASSTRAGGSDTQYF	TGCGCCAGCAGTACAAGAGCGGGAGGGTCGGATACGCAGTATTTT
TRBJ1-5	-	-	TRBV5-6	CASSLGPSLPKPQHF	TGTGCCAGCAGCTTGGGTCCGAGCCTCCCGAAGCCCCAGCATTTT
TRBJ2-7	TRBD2	-	TRBV2	CAGCPSGSPREQYF	TGTGCCGGATGCCCCAGCGGGAGCCCGCGCGAGCAGTACTTC
TRBJ2-5	-	-	TRBV18	CASSIIRAGAREWETQYF	TGTGCCAGCTCAATAATCCGGGCGGGCGCCCGGGAGTGGGAGACCCAGTACTTC
TRBJ2-1	-	-	TRBV7-9	CASWSDGTSEGSYNEQFF	TGTGCCAGCTGGTCGGACGGTACTTCGGAGGGGTCGTACAATGAGCAGTTCTTC